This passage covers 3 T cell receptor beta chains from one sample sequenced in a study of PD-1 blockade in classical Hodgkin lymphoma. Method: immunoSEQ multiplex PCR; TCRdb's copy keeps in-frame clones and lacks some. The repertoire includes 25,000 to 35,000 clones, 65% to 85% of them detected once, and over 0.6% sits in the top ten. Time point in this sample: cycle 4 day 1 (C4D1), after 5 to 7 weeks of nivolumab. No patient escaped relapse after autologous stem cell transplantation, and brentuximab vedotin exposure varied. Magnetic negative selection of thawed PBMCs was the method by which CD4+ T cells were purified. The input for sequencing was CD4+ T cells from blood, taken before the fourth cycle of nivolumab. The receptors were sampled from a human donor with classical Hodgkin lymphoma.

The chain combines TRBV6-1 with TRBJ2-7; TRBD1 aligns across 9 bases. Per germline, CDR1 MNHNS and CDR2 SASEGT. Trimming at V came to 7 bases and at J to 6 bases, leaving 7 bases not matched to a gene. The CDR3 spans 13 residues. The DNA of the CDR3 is TGTGCCAGCAAGGGGACAGGGCTCGGCGAGCAGTACTTC. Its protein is CASKGTGLGEQYF.

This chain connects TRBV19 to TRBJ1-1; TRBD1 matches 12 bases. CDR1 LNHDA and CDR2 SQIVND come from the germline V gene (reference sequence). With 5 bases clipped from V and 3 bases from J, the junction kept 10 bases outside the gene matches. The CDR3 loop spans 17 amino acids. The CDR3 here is CASSPRGQGAKDTEAFF. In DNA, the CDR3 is TGTGCCAGTAGTCCAAGGGGACAGGGGGCGAAGGACACTGAAGCTTTCTTT.

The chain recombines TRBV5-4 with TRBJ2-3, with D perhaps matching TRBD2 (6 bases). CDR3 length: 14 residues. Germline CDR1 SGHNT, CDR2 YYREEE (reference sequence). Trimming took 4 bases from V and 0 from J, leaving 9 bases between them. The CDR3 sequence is CASSLSGSTDTQYF. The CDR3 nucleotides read TGTGCCAGCAGCCTTAGCGGAAGCACAGATACGCAGTATTTT.